This T cell receptor beta chain was sequenced for a study of beta chain features in type 1 diabetes (dated by TCRdb to the late 2010s). About the investigation overall: Mean age, gender distribution, total cell number and subset yield were not different between patients and healthy donors. A total of 100 million to 110 million sorted cells were examined across all samples, and a strong correlation was observed between cell number per subset and RNA yield. The study compared TCRB repertoires of sorted circulating CD4+ T cell subsets between recently diagnosed type 1 diabetes patients and matched healthy donors. Whereas all 28 donors provided naive and central memory subsets, regulatory and stem cell-like memory subsets were isolated from just 8 patients and about 8 healthy donors.

All of the isolated RNA was reverse transcribed with the High Capacity cDNA Reverse Transcription Kit, so expressed TCRB transcripts were sequenced. Naive, central memory and regulatory T cell samples underwent deep immunoSEQ sequencing, averaging approximately 3.3 million total reads per sample. Sorted cells were lysed in RLT buffer and RNA was extracted with DNase-treated RNeasy Micro or Mini kits, depending on cell number. Each cell subset was processed on its own to prevent cross-contamination, while patient and healthy donor samples were processed together. The immunoSEQ multiplex PCR was used to amplify TCRB sequences from cDNA, yielding 87-bp fragments that span the CDR3 region. Sequencing of the amplicons was done on the Illumina HiSeq platform. Regarding the original processing steps: Synthetic template baselines were used to correct PCR bias computationally, reads within Hamming distance 2 were collapsed, and singletons that could not be merged were discarded. By aligning reads against IMGT, V, D and J genes, CDR3 length, and insertions or deletions at six rearrangement sites were assigned. Within each subset, clonotype counts were normalized to the number of sorted cells before true diversity and Gini coefficients were calculated with the tcR R package. The overlap coefficient, calculated on TCRB nucleotide sequences, was used to quantify repertoire sharing. Not all clones reach the TCRdb copy of this immuneACCESS table, which keeps in-frame sequences only. Checked studies attribute under half of the gap to unresolved V genes and leave the rest unexplained. From that table come the V and J calls and clone size; the DNA was used to work out D and trimming. Counted in this sample were roughly 300,000 clones; about a tenth of them appeared once. The ten largest account for 1% of the sample.

The trim is 7 bases for V and 0 bases for J, with a gap of 15 bases between the germline ends. From the germline V gene, CDR1 is SQVTM and CDR2 is ANQGSEA. Measured from the cysteine to the phenylalanine, the CDR3 is 14 residues long. Only CDR3 DNA is held: 42 bases, read in frame from base 1. Of note for this clone: No antigen is known for it. Per-base quality was not reported, and no clone a single base away is much larger than it.

What the research found in general, with its limitations: Naive, central memory and regulatory TCRB repertoires appeared to be more alike among patients than among healthy donors. Because cDNA was sequenced instead of genomic DNA, activated cells with high expression could be over-represented, although the groups did not differ in activation or CD3 levels. Type 1 diabetes patients showed a moderate but significant shortening of TCRB CDR3 length in all four CD4+ subsets. Because the HLA sub-analyses included only small numbers of individuals, any influence of HLA type on TCRB rearrangement was left unresolved. At VDJ recombination sites, type 1 diabetes patients had fewer insertions and more deleted nucleotides, which implies abnormalities in thymic rearrangement. Shorter templates might be favored by PCR, yet because patient and control samples were amplified and corrected together, any such skew would affect both groups equally.

Each donor gave one peripheral blood draw, averaging around 0.11 L, which was collected into heparinised tubes. Using a panel that included CD45RO, CCR7, CD25, CD127, CD95 and CD27, naive, central memory, regulatory and stem cell-like memory CD4+ T cells were sorted on a BD FACSAria II. Every sorted population had a purity above 95%. PBMCs were separated immediately by Lymphoprep density gradient centrifugation and were stained directly, without being cultured. So that batch effects would be minimized, each experiment stained and sorted samples in pairs, pairing one healthy donor with one patient. The chain employs TRBV29-1 and TRBJ1-1, with no confidently assigned D gene. Sample: central memory CD4+ T cells from blood. The TCR originated in a man aged 25 to 45 with type 1 diabetes. The DNA sequence follows: TGCAGCGCCCGGGCACAGAACATGAACACTGAAGCTTTCTTT. Its translation reads: CSARAQNMNTEAFF.